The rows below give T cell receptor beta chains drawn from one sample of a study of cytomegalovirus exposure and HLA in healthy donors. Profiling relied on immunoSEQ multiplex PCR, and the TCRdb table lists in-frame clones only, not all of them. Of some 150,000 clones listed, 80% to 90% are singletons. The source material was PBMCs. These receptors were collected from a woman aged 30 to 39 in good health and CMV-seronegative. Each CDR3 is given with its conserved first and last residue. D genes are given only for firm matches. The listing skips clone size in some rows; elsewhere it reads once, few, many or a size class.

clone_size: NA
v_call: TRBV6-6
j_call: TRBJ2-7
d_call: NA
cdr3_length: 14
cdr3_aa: CASSYVSATYEQYF
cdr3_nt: TGTGCCAGCAGTTATGTTAGCGCGACCTACGAGCAGTACTTC

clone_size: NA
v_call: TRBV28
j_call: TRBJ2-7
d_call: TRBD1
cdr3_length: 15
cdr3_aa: CASSLPWTGYYEQYF
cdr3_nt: TGTGCCAGCAGTTTACCCTGGACAGGGTACTACGAGCAGTACTTC

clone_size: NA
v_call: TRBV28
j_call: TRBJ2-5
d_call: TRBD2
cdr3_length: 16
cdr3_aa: CASSLFRGGNQETQYF
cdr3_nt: TGTGCCAGCAGTTTATTTCGGGGGGGCAACCAAGAGACCCAGTACTTC

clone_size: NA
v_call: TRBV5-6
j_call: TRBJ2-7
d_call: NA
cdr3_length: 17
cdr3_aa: CASSLYPLIFPGYEQYF
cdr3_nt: TGTGCCAGCAGCTTGTACCCCCTCATATTTCCAGGCTACGAGCAGTACTTC

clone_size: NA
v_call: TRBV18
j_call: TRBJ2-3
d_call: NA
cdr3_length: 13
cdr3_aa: CASSPPSAGQQYF
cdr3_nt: TGTGCCAGCTCACCTCCTTCGGCAGGGCAACAGTATTTT

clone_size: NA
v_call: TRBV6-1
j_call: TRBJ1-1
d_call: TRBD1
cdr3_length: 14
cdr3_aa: CASMRRGQHTEAFF
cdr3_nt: TGTGCCAGCATGAGGCGGGGACAGCACACTGAAGCTTTCTTT

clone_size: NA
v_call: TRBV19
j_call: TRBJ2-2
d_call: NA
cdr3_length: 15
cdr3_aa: CASSGQGGFTGELFF
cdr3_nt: TGTGCCAGTAGCGGACAGGGAGGGTTCACCGGGGAGCTGTTTTTT

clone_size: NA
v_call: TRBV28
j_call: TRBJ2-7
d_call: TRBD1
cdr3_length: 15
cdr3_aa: CASSPDRAQMYEQYF
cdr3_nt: TGTGCCAGCAGCCCTGACAGGGCGCAGATGTACGAGCAGTACTTC

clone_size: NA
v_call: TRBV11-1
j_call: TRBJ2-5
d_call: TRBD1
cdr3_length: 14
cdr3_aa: CASSLGTGEETQYF
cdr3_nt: TGTGCCAGCAGCCTGGGGACAGGGGAAGAGACCCAGTACTTC

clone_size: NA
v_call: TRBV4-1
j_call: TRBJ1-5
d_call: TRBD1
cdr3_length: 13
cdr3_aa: CASSPDRDQPQHF
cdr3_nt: TGCGCCAGCAGCCCCGACAGGGACCAGCCCCAGCATTTT

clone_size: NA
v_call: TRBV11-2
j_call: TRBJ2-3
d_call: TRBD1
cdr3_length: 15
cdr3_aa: CASSPTGGETDTQYF
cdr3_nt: TGTGCCAGCAGCCCGACAGGGGGCGAAACCGATACGCAGTATTTT

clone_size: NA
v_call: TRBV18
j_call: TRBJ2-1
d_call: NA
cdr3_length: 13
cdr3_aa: CASSPAGSDEQFF
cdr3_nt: TGTGCCAGCTCACCAGCCGGGAGCGATGAGCAGTTCTTC

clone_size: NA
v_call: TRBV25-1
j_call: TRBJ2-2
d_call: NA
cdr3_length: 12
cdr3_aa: CASSGEAGELFF
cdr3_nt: TGTGCCAGCAGTGGGGAGGCCGGGGAGCTGTTTTTT

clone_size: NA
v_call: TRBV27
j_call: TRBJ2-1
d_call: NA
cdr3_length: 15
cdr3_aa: CASSLLEAVGCEQFF
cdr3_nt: TGTGCCAGCAGTTTACTAGAGGCGGTTGGGTGCGAGCAGTTCTTC

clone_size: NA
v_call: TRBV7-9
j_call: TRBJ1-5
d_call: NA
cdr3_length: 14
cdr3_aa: CSSSGDRRNQPQHF
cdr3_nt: TGTTCCAGCAGCGGCGACAGGCGCAATCAGCCCCAGCATTTT

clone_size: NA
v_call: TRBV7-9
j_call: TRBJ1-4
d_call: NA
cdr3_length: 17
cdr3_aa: CASSQIPGREESEKLFF
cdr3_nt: TGTGCCAGCAGCCAAATCCCGGGGAGGGAAGAGAGTGAAAAACTGTTTTTT

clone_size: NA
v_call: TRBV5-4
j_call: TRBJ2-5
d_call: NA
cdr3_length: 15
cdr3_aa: CASSTPPYQRGTQYF
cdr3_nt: TGTGCCAGCAGCACCCCTCCTTATCAGCGAGGGACCCAGTACTTC

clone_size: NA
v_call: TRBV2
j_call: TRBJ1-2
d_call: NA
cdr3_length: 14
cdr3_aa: CASSTTGGARGYTF
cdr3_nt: TGTGCCAGCAGTACCACGGGGGGGGCGCGGGGCTACACCTTC

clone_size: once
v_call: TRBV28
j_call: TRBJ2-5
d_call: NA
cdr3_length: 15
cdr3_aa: CASSLRLASLKTQYF
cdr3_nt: TGTGCCAGCAGTTTACGTCTAGCCAGCTTAAAGACCCAGTACTTC

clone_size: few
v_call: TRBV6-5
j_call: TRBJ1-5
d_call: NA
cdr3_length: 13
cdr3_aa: CASSYGGESAQHF
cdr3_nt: TGTGCCAGCAGTTATGGAGGAGAATCAGCCCAGCATTTT

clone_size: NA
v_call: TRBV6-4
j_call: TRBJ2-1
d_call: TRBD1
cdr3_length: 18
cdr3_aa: CASSDSTQGPSSYNEQFF
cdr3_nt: TGTGCCAGCAGTGACTCGACACAGGGGCCGAGCTCCTACAATGAGCAGTTCTTC

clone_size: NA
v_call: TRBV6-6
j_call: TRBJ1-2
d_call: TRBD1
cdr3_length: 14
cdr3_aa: CASRTAGGSYGYTF
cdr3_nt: TGTGCCAGCAGGACTGCAGGGGGGTCCTATGGCTACACCTTC

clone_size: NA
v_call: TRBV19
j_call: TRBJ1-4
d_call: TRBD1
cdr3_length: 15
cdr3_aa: CASSMRTGWNEKLFF
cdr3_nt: TGTGCCAGTAGTATGAGGACAGGGTGGAATGAAAAACTGTTTTTT

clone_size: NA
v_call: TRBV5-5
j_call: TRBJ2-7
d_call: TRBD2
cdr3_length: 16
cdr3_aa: CASSPGLAGIMEEQYF
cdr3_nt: TGTGCCAGCAGCCCCGGACTAGCGGGGATTATGGAGGAGCAGTACTTC

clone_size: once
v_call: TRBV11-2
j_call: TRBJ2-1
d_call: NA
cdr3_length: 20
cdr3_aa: CASSLDGRTMRGLLWNEQFF
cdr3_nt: TGTGCCAGCAGCTTAGATGGGAGGACTATGAGGGGTCTACTCTGGAATGAGCAGTTCTTC

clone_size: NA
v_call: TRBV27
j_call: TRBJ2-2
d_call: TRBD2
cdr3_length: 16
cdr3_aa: CASRGLSGRDTGELFF
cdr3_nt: TGTGCCAGCAGGGGACTTAGCGGGAGGGACACCGGGGAGCTGTTTTTT

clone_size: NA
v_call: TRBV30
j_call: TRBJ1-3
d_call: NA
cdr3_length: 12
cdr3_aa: CAWNRVSDTIYF
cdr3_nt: TGTGCCTGGAACAGGGTATCGGACACCATATATTTT

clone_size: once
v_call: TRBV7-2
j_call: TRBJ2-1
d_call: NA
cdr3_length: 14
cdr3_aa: CASSLGAEDNEQFF
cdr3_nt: TGTGCCAGCAGCTTAGGGGCAGAAGACAATGAGCAGTTCTTC

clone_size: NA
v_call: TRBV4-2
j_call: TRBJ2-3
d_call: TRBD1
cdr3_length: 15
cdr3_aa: CASSRLQGGTDTQYF
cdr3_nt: TGTGCCAGCAGCCGACTACAGGGGGGCACAGATACGCAGTATTTT

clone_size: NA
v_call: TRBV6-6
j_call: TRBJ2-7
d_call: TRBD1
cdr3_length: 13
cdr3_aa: CASKTGADYEQYF
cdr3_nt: TGTGCCAGCAAGACAGGGGCGGACTACGAGCAGTACTTC

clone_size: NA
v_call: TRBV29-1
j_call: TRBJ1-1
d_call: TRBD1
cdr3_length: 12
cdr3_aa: CSVELTGVTAFF
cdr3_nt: TGCAGCGTTGAGTTAACAGGGGTAACAGCTTTCTTT

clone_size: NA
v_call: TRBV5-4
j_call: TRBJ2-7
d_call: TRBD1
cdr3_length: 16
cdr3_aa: CASSFGQGTITYEQYF
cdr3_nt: TGTGCCAGCAGCTTCGGACAGGGGACTATAACCTACGAGCAGTACTTC

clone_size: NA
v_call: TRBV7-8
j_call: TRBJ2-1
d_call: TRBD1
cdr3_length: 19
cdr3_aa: CASSLEGQGYRGSYNEQFF
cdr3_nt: TGTGCCAGCAGCTTAGAGGGACAGGGGTACCGGGGCTCCTACAATGAGCAGTTCTTC

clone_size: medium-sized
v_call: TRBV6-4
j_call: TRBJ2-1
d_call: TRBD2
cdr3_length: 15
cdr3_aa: CASSDGTSGGNEQFF
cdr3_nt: TGTGCCAGCAGTGACGGGACTAGCGGGGGGAATGAGCAGTTCTTC

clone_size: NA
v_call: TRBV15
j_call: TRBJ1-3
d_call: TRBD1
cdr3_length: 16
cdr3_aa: CATSFSTGATGNTIYF
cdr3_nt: TGTGCCACCAGCTTTTCGACAGGGGCGACGGGAAACACCATATATTTT

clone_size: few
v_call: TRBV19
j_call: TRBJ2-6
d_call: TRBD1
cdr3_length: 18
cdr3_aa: CASSIVRGRAYGANVLTF
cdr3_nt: TGTGCCAGTAGTATAGTCAGGGGGAGAGCTTATGGGGCCAACGTCCTGACTTTC

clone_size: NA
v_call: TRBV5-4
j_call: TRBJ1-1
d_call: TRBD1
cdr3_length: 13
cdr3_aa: CASSFGQGAGAFF
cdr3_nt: TGTGCCAGCAGCTTCGGACAGGGGGCGGGGGCTTTCTTT

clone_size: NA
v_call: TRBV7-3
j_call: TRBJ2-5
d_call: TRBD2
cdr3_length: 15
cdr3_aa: CASSLGGGSVETQYF
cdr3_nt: TGTGCCAGCAGCTTAGGCGGGGGTTCGGTAGAGACCCAGTACTTC

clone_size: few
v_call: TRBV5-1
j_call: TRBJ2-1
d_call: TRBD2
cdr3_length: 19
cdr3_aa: CASSLGSPAGGPYRSEQFF
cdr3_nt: TGCGCCAGCAGCTTGGGGTCCCCAGCGGGAGGGCCTTATCGGAGTGAGCAGTTCTTC

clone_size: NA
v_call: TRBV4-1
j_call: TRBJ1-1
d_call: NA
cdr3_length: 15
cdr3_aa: CASSLQGSKNTEAFF
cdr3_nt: TGCGCCAGCAGCCTCCAGGGTTCGAAGAACACTGAAGCTTTCTTT

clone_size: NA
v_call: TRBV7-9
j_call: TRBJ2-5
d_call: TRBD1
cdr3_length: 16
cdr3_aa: CSSSLPSSGGGETQYF
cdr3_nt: TGTTCCAGCAGCTTACCGAGTTCAGGGGGCGGAGAGACCCAGTACTTC

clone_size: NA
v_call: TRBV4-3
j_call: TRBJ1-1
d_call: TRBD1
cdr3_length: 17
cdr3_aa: CASSQDPPGTGGREAFF
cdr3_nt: TGCGCCAGCAGCCAAGATCCGCCTGGGACAGGGGGTCGAGAAGCTTTCTTT

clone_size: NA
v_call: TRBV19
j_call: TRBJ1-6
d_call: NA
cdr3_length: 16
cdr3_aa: CASSILLGQLGSPLHF
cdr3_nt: TGTGCCAGTAGTATTCTGCTAGGACAATTGGGATCACCCCTCCACTTT

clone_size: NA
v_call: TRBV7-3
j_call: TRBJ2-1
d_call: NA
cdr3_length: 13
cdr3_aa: CASSLARVNEQFF
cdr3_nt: TGTGCCAGCAGCTTAGCCAGGGTGAATGAGCAGTTCTTC

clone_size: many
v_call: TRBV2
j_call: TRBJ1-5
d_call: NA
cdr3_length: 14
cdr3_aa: CASSASQANQPQHF
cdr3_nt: TGTGCCAGCAGTGCGTCACAGGCAAATCAGCCCCAGCATTTT

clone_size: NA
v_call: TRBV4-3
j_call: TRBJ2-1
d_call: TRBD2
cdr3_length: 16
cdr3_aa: CASSQETSGRDYEQFF
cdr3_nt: TGCGCCAGCAGCCAAGAAACTAGCGGGAGGGACTATGAGCAGTTCTTC

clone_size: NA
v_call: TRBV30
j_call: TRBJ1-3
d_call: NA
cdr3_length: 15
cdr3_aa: CAWSALGGFGNTIYF
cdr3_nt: TGTGCCTGGAGTGCCTTGGGGGGATTTGGAAACACCATATATTTT

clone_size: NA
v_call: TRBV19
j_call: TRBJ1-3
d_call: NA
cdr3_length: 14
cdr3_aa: CASRTAFSGNTIYF
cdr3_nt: TGTGCCAGTAGGACAGCCTTCTCTGGAAACACCATATATTTT

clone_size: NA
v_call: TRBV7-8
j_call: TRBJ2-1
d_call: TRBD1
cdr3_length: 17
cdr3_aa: CASSSSPTGGNPNEQFF
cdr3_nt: TGTGCCAGCAGCTCCTCCCCGACAGGGGGTAATCCCAATGAGCAGTTCTTC

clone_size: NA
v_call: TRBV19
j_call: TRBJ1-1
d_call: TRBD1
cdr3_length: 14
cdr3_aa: CASSTGTGGTEAFF
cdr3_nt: TGTGCCAGTAGTACAGGGACAGGGGGAACTGAAGCTTTCTTT

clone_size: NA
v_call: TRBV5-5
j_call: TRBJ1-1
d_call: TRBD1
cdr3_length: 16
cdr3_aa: CASSDQRTGGLAEAFF
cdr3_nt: TGTGCCAGCAGCGACCAGAGGACAGGGGGCTTAGCTGAAGCTTTCTTT

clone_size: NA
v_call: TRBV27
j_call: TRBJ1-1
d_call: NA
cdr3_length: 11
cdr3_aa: CASGRNTEAFF
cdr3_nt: TGTGCCAGCGGGAGGAACACTGAAGCTTTCTTT

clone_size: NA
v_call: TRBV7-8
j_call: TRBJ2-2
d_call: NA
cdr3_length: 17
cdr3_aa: CASSPRLALRSGGELFF
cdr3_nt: TGTGCCAGCAGCCCCCGCCTAGCTCTGAGATCTGGCGGGGAGCTGTTTTTT

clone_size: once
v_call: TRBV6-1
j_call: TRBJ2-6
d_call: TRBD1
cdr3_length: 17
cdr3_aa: CASSGGTGSSGANVLTF
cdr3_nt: TGTGCCAGCAGTGGAGGGACAGGGTCATCTGGGGCCAACGTCCTGACTTTC

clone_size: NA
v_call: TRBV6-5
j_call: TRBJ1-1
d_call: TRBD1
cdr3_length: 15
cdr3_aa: CASRPVQGVSTEAFF
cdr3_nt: TGTGCCAGCAGACCCGTCCAGGGGGTGAGCACTGAAGCTTTCTTT

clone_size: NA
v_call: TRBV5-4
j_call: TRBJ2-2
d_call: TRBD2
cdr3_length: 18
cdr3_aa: CASSFEGLAGRGSGELFF
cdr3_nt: TGTGCCAGCAGCTTTGAGGGACTAGCGGGCCGTGGGTCCGGGGAGCTGTTTTTT